One and the same sample provided the 7 T cell receptor beta chains below, sequenced in a study of cytomegalovirus exposure and HLA in healthy donors. The method was immunoSEQ multiplex PCR; TCRdb's version includes in-frame clones alone and lacks a portion of them. The sample contains approximately 150,000 clones, about 91% of which appear only once. The specimen was PBMCs. The receptors come from a man younger than 35 in good health and CMV-seropositive.

The DNA of the CDR3 is TGTGCCAGCAGCTTAGTGTCGAGCTCCTACAATGAGCAGTTCTTC. Encoded protein: CASSLVSSSYNEQFF. The chain uses TRBV7-9 and TRBJ2-1; D gene unclear. Germline CDR1 and CDR2: SEHNR and FQNEAQ (reference sequence). Trimming shortened V by 1 base and J by 0 bases, and 7 bases separated the two germline ends. The CDR3 sequence is 15 residues long.

The V and J genes are TRBV5-4 and TRBJ1-1; tentatively, D is TRBD1 (5 bases). V was pared by 4 bases and J by 2 bases, with 12 bases between. The CDR3 extends over 14 amino acids. Germline V CDR1 and CDR2: SGHNT, YYREEE (reference sequence). Here the CDR3 DNA reads TGTGCCAGCAGCCAGCAGGGATTCAACACTGAAGCTTTCTTT. Translating it yields CASSQQGFNTEAFF.

J is TRBJ2-3 and V is TRBV7-9, with TRBD2 matching over 11 bases. The CDR3 is 16 residues long. V was clipped by 5 bases and J by 5 bases; unmatched bases: 9. Per germline, CDR1 SEHNR and CDR2 FQNEAQ (reference sequence). CDR3 in DNA: TGTGCCAGCAGCGCATGGACTAGCGGGCAGGGAGATACGCAGTATTTT. Translating gives CASSAWTSGQGDTQYF.

The chain employs TRBV18 and TRBJ2-5; D perhaps matches TRBD2 (6 bases). This CDR3 is built from 14 residues. Trimming cost V 0 bases and J 4 bases, with 9 bases left between them. Germline loops: CDR1 KGHSH, CDR2 LQKENI. CDR3 region: CASSPPMGGETQYF. The CDR3 bases are TGTGCCAGCTCACCACCGATGGGGGGAGAGACCCAGTACTTC.

The chain links TRBV5-4 to TRBJ2-3; 8 bases are shared with TRBD1. J lost 0 bases, V lost 3 bases, and 6 bases had no gene match. This CDR3 spans 16 amino acids. Germline CDR1 is SGHNT and CDR2 is YYREEE (reference sequence). DNA of the CDR3: TGTGCCAGCAGCTACTCAGGGGGCGGAAGCACAGATACGCAGTATTTT. As protein: CASSYSGGGSTDTQYF.

The chain uses TRBV10-3 and TRBJ2-4; TRBD1 is a possible D gene (6 bases). The length of the CDR3 is 13 residues. Germline CDR1 reads ENHRY; CDR2 reads SYGVKD. The V end was cut by 6 bases, the J end by 8 bases, with 14 bases between. The CDR3 spells CAIRGASGDIQYF. In DNA form, the CDR3 reads TGTGCCATCAGGGGGGCGTCGGGTGACATTCAGTACTTC.

The J gene is TRBJ2-1, the V gene TRBV7-2; 7 positions agree with TRBD2. The germline V gene encodes CDR1 SGHTA and CDR2 FQGNSA. The CDR3 has 14 residues. Trimming cost V 4 bases and J 3 bases; bases outside gene matches: 3. The CDR3 here is CASSYGLVYNEQFF. The CDR3 DNA is TGTGCCAGCAGCTACGGACTAGTCTACAATGAGCAGTTCTTC.